These 21 T cell receptor beta chains came from one sample sequenced in a study of response to subunit inactivated influenza vaccine. A single record per CDR3 protein comes from TCRdb applying MiXCR to the RT-PCR reads. The sample has hundreds of thousands of distinct CDR3 sequences; approximately 7.6% are singletons. The sequencing used PBMCs from blood, collected around 25 months after vaccination. The receptors stem from a man aged 50 to 69 who received an inactivated influenza vaccine.

V gene TRBV20-1 combines with J gene TRBJ1-6; TRBD1 might be the D (6 bases). The CDR3 sequence is 18 residues long. V shed 0 bases and J shed 0 bases, with 15 bases lying between them. The germline V gene has CDR1 DFQATT and CDR2 SNEGSKA (reference sequence). The CDR3 region is CSARDRGRPSSYNSPLHF. CDR3 sequence (DNA): TGCAGTGCTAGAGACAGGGGTCGTCCGAGCTCCTATAATTCACCCCTCCACTTT.

The CDR3 spells CASSKGGGQGYEQYF. Written as DNA, the CDR3 is TGTGCCAGCAGCAAAGGGGGGGGGCAGGGGTACGAGCAGTACTTC. V usage is TRBV7-2 and J usage is TRBJ2-7, with D tentatively TRBD2 (7 bases). The V gene lost 5 bases and the J gene lost 4 bases, with 18 bases spanning the gap. CDR3 length equals 15 residues. CDR1 and CDR2 from the germline V gene are SGHTA and FQGNSA.

This clonotype was picked up a small number of times. The chain links TRBV12-3 or TRBV12-4 to TRBJ2-3, with 7 bases fitting TRBD1. This CDR3 is 17 amino acids long. V lost 3 bases to trimming and J lost 4 bases; unmatched junction nucleotides: 13. CDR3 loop: CASSFLATWDSPDTQYF. The CDR3 coding sequence is TGTGCCAGCAGTTTCTTGGCCACCTGGGACAGCCCAGATACGCAGTATTTT.

This clonotype appeared many times. V is TRBV2 and J is TRBJ2-5, with 9 bases that match TRBD2. The germline V gene has CDR1 SNHLY and CDR2 FYNNEI. The CDR3 has 15 amino acids. Losses at the gene ends were 7 bases for V and 4 bases for J; bases not matched to a gene: 10. As DNA, the CDR3 is TGTGCCAGCAATCTAATAGCGGGGGTGGGAGAGACCCAGTACTTC. It translates to CASNLIAGVGETQYF.

This clonotype was found many times. The chain uses TRBV9 and TRBJ1-1; D gene ambiguous. The CDR3 is 14 amino acids. Germline lookup yields CDR1 SGDLS and CDR2 YYNGEE. V was cut by 2 bases and J by 4 bases, with 12 bases left in between. The CDR3 DNA sequence: TGTGCCAGCAGCGTGGTAGAGATAAGCACTGAAGCTTTCTTT. Its translation is CASSVVEISTEAFF. Full variable domain (outside the CDR3, taken from reference TRBV9 and TRBJ1-1): DSGVTQTPKHLITATGQRVTLRCSPRSGDLSVYWYQQSLDQGLQFLIQYYNGEERAKGNILERFSAQQFPDLHSELNLSSLELGDSALYFCASSVVEISTEAFFGQGTRLTVV.

This clonotype was observed many times. The V and J genes are TRBV10-3 and TRBJ2-7, with 7 positions matching TRBD1. The CDR3 extends over 13 amino acids. The V segment lost 6 bases and the J segment 0 bases; nucleotides outside the gene matches: 2. Germline V gene sequence: CDR1 ENHRY, CDR2 SYGVKD. The chain's CDR3 is CAIRGTASYEQYF. The CDR3 coding sequence is TGTGCCATCAGAGGGACAGCCTCCTACGAGCAGTACTTC.

This chain links TRBV5-1 with TRBJ2-4; D not certain. Trimming removed 4 bases from V and 0 bases from J, with 17 bases in between. Germline V gene lookup returns CDR1 SGHRS and CDR2 YFSETQ. The CDR3 has 17 amino acids. CDR3 sequence (DNA): TGCGCCAGCAGCCCCGGACCTTTTTCACTAGCCAAAAACATTCAGTACTTC. Its protein is CASSPGPFSLAKNIQYF. Full variable domain (rest looked up from reference TRBV5-1 and TRBJ2-4): KAGVTQTPRYLIKTRGQQVTLSCSPISGHRSVSWYQQTPGQGLQFLFEYFSETQRNKGNFPGRFSGRQFSNSRSEMNVSTLELGDSALYLCASSPGPFSLAKNIQYFGAGTRLSVL.

This clonotype is deemed medium-sized. The chain combines TRBV29-1 with TRBJ2-6; no clear D. The V end lost 5 bases, the J end lost 0 bases, and 17 bases lay between the germline ends. This CDR3 region has 17 residues. CDR1 is SQVTM and CDR2 is ANQGSEA in the germline V gene. The CDR3, as DNA: TGCAGCGTTTGGCTTGGCGGCGCGGCCTCTGGGGCCAACGTCCTGACTTTC. This sequence encodes CSVWLGGAASGANVLTF.

This chain connects TRBV20-1 to TRBJ1-6; D might be TRBD1 (6 bases). Trimming removed 1 base at V and 6 bases at J, with 13 bases between. This CDR3 comprises 15 residues. CDR1 is DFQATT and CDR2 is SNEGSKA in the germline V gene (reference sequence). CDR3 DNA sequence: TGCAGTGCTAGAGCAGCAGGGGCGCTTAATTCACCCCTCCACTTT. Translating gives CSARAAGALNSPLHF.

A few counts support this clonotype. The chain recombines TRBV12-3 or TRBV12-4 with TRBJ1-5; 9 bases are a match to TRBD1. The CDR3 consists of 16 residues. The junction had 7 bases not matched to a gene; V was cut back by 4 bases and J by 3 bases. The DNA for the CDR3 is TGTGCCAGCAGTTCATGGACAGGGGCTTACAATCAGCCCCAGCATTTT. The encoded protein is CASSSWTGAYNQPQHF.

This clonotype was seen a few times. The gene calls are TRBV30 and TRBJ2-3, with D perhaps TRBD1 (5 bases). The germline V and J ends were trimmed by 0 bases and 3 bases, with 13 bases remaining between them. The CDR3 covers 15 residues. CDR1 and CDR2 from the germline V gene are GTSNPN and SVGIG (reference sequence). This CDR3 reads CAWSVQAAGTDTQYF. The CDR3 DNA is TGTGCCTGGAGTGTACAGGCAGCCGGAACAGATACGCAGTATTTT. The full variable domain, completed using reference TRBV30 and TRBJ2-3, is SQTIHQWPATLVQPVGSPLSLECTVEGTSNPNLYWYRQAAGRGLQLLFYSVGIGQISSEVPQNLSASRPQDRQFILSSKKLLLSDSGFYLCAWSVQAAGTDTQYFGPGTRLTVL.

There are many counts of this clonotype. This CDR3 reads CASSRSNDYGYTF. For the CDR3, the DNA is TGTGCCAGCAGCCGATCGAACGACTATGGCTACACCTTC. The chain joins TRBV3-1 to TRBJ1-2; no clear D gene. V was shortened by 4 bases and J by 3 bases, with 9 bases between the two germline ends. This CDR3 spans 13 amino acids. CDR1 is LGHDT and CDR2 is YNNKEL in the germline V gene (reference sequence).

This clonotype was seen only a few times. J is TRBJ1-1 and V is TRBV20-1; no clear D. Trimming removed 3 bases at V and 2 bases at J, with 4 bases between. CDR1 is DFQATT, CDR2 SNEGSKA, per germline (reference sequence). The CDR3 is 11 residues long. The CDR3 loop reads CSARANTEAFF. In nucleotides, the CDR3 is TGCAGTGCTAGGGCCAACACTGAAGCTTTCTTT.

This clonotype was seen a handful of times. V usage is TRBV3-1 and J usage is TRBJ2-7; TRBD2 aligns across 13 bases. J gave up 2 bases and V 1 base, and 2 bases lay outside the gene matches. The germline CDR1 and CDR2 sequences are LGHDT and YNNKEL (reference sequence). The CDR3 covers 16 residues. The DNA for the CDR3 is TGTGCCAGCAGCCAAGGGACTAGCGGGGGTGCCTACGAGCAGTACTTC. It is translated as CASSQGTSGGAYEQYF.

This clonotype was detected a few times. The V and J genes are TRBV24-1 and TRBJ1-2; D remains ambiguous. V lost 6 bases, J lost 4 bases, and 11 bases lay in between. The length of the CDR3 is 13 residues. Germline CDR1 and CDR2: KGHDR and SFDVKD. The CDR3 DNA follows: TGTGCCACCAGTCAGTCCGGCGGCTATGGCTACACCTTC. The encoded protein is CATSQSGGYGYTF.

This clonotype has a count of ten or more. This chain links TRBV6-5 with TRBJ1-1, with D unclear. Germline V gene data show CDR1 as MNHEY and CDR2 as SVGAGI. The CDR3 is 14 amino acids. V lost 2 bases, J lost 1 base, and 8 bases lay in between. The CDR3 nucleotides read TGTGCCAGCAGTTACATGTACAGGAACACTGAAGCTTTCTTT. It is translated as CASSYMYRNTEAFF.

The rearrangement uses TRBV5-1 and TRBJ1-1; a possible D gene is TRBD1 (5 bases). CDR1 is SGHRS, CDR2 YFSETQ, per germline. The V and J ends lost 5 bases and 4 bases respectively, with 12 bases between them. This CDR3 contains 13 residues. The CDR3 region is CASSSGHSTEAFF. CDR3 DNA: TGCGCCAGCAGTTCCGGACACTCCACTGAAGCTTTCTTT.

This clonotype was observed a few times. V is TRBV27 and J is TRBJ2-3; TRBD1 agrees at 10 bases. Germline lookup yields CDR1 MNHEY and CDR2 SMNVEV (reference sequence). V trimming: 1 base; J trimming: 2 bases; junction bases outside the gene matches: 9. The CDR3 runs 18 residues. CDR3 coding DNA: TGTGCCAGCAGTTTATTTGGGGCGACAGGGGGCCTCACAGATACGCAGTATTTT. Encoded protein: CASSLFGATGGLTDTQYF.

This clonotype was counted only a few times. The chain has TRBV12-3 or TRBV12-4 and TRBJ2-3; D ambiguous. V was clipped by 7 bases and J by 6 bases, with 8 bases between them. The CDR3 spans 11 residues. The CDR3 DNA is TGTGCCAGCACCCAGGCGGATACGCAGTATTTT. It translates to CASTQADTQYF.

This clonotype was picked up a small number of times. The gene calls are TRBV15 and TRBJ2-6; 8 bases align to TRBD1. CDR1 LNHNV and CDR2 YYDKDF come from the germline V gene (reference sequence). The CDR3 sequence is 15 residues long. Unmatched junction bases numbered 3, after V lost 6 bases and J lost 2 bases. The CDR3 region has the DNA TGTGCCACCAGTCAGGGGGCAGCTGGGGCCAACGTCCTGACTTTC. Translation gives CATSQGAAGANVLTF.

This clonotype was counted at least ten times. This chain uses TRBV7-2 with TRBJ2-3; D gene ambiguous. V lost 1 base, J lost 4 bases, and 12 bases lay in between. This CDR3 spans 15 amino acids. In germline, CDR1 is SGHTA, CDR2 FQGNSA. The CDR3 region is CASSLVRSYADTQYF. Here the CDR3 DNA reads TGTGCCAGCAGCTTAGTTAGGTCCTACGCAGATACGCAGTATTTT.